The sample holds one count of the clone carrying this TCR beta chain. Its antigen is not identified. This record comes from a study of T cell responses to AZD1222 COVID-19 vaccine. Study-wide results and caveats: Spike-wide vaccine-associated CD4 TCRs dominated at 160-218 and 743-854. No repertoire was sampled before or during the peak T cell response, only after it. Close to half of spike-specific TCRs reportedly recognize unmutated variant regions.

Method: immunoSEQ multiplex PCR; TCRdb's copy keeps in-frame clones and lacks some. Here the sample spans some 150,000 clones, about 92% being singletons. Germline CDR1 is LNHDA and CDR2 is SQIVND (reference sequence). The V and J ends lost 8 bases and 4 bases respectively, with 12 bases between them. This CDR3 comprises 13 residues. This clonotype was obtained from an adult in good health. The material sequenced was peripheral blood, taken on day 0 of AZD1222 vaccination. V gene TRBV19 combines with J gene TRBJ1-3; weak D call: TRBD1 (6 bases). The CDR3 bases are TGTGCCAGTCGGGGGCTCCAGGGAAACACCATATATTTT. This codes for CASRGLQGNTIYF.